The clone carrying this TCR beta chain has more than one count but fewer than ten. The antigen is undetermined. A single record per CDR3 protein comes from TCRdb applying MiXCR to the 5' RACE reads. The data show around 770,000 distinct CDR3 sequences, about 11% seen once. This sample was taken from a study of CD8 T cells in ankylosing spondylitis. Broader study findings: Among TCR beta sequences, a motif of roughly 8 highly homologous variants appeared characteristic of ankylosing spondylitis blood. Significant enrichment of disease-linked clones was reportedly seen in matched ankylosing spondylitis synovial fluid.

The V gene's germline CDR1 is SGHRS and CDR2 YFSETQ. This CDR3 comprises 16 residues. Losses at the gene ends were 5 bases for V and 6 bases for J; bases not matched to a gene: 8. The sequence derives from a male donor with ankylosing spondylitis. The sequenced sample was blood, either unsorted or a sorted T cell fraction (not recorded which). This chain joins TRBV5-1 and TRBJ1-6; TRBD1 matches 10 bases. The CDR3 spells CASSRPWTGGNSPLHF. The CDR3, as DNA: TGCGCCAGCAGTCGCCCCTGGACAGGGGGTAATTCACCCCTCCACTTT.